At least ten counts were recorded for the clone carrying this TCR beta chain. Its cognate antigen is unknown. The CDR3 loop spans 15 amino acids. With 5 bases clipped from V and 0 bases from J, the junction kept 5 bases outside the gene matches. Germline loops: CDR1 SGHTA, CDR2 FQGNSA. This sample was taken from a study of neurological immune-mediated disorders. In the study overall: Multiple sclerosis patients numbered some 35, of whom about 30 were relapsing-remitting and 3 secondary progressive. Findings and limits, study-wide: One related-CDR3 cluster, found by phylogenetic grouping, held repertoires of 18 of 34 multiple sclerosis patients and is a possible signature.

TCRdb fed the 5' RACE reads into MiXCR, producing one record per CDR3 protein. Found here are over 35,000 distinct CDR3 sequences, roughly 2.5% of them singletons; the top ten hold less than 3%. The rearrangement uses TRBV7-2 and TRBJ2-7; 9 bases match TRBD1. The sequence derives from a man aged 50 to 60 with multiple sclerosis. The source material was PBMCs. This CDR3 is CASSPRGQGSYEQYF. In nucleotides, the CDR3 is TGTGCCAGCAGCCCCCGGGGACAGGGCTCCTACGAGCAGTACTTC.